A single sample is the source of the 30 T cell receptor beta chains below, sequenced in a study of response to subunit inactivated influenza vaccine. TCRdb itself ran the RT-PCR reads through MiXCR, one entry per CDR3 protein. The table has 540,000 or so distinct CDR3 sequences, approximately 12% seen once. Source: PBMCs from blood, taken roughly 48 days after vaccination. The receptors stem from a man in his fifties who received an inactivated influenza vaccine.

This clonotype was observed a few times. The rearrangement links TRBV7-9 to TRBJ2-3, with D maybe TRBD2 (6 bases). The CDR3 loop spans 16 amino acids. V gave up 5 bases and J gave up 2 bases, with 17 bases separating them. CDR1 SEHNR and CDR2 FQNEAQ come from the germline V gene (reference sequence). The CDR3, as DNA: TGTGCCAGCAGCCGCGAGTATAGCGGACTCACAGATACGCAGTATTTT. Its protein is CASSREYSGLTDTQYF.

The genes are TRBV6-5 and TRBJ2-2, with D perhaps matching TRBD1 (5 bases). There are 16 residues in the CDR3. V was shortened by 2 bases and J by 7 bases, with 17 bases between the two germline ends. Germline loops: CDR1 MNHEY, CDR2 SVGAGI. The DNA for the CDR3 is TGTGCCAGCAGTTACCTCGTTTCAGGGTCGAGCGGGGAGCTGTTTTTT. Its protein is CASSYLVSGSSGELFF.

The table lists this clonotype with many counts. CDR3 region: CSVEGLAGRPDTQYF. The DNA for the CDR3 is TGCAGCGTTGAGGGGCTAGCGGGAAGACCCGATACGCAGTATTTT. The chain uses TRBV29-1 and TRBJ2-3; 9 bases line up with TRBD2. Germline-derived CDR1 and CDR2 are SQVTM and ANQGSEA. With V trimmed by 3 bases and J by 6 bases, 10 bases remained unmatched. This CDR3 contains 15 residues.

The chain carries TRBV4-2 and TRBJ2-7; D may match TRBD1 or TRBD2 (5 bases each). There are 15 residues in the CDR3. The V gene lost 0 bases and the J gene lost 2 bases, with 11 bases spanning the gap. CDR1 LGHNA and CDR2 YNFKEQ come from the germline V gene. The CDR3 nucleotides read TGTGCCAGCAGCCAAGATGGACTCAGGGCCTACGAGCAGTACTTC. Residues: CASSQDGLRAYEQYF.

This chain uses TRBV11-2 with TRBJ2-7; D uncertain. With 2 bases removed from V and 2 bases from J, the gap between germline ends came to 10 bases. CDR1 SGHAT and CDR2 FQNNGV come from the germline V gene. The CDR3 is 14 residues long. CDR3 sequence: CASSLMQATYEQYF. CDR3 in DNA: TGTGCCAGCAGCTTAATGCAGGCGACCTACGAGCAGTACTTC.

The CDR3 protein is CASRQPGLTGESTQYF. The CDR3 DNA is TGTGCCAGCCGACAACCCGGACTGACGGGAGAGAGTACGCAGTATTTT. V usage is TRBV6-1 and J usage is TRBJ2-3, with TRBD2 as a possible D gene (6 bases). Deletions cut 8 bases from V and 8 bases from J, with 26 bases between. CDR3 length: 16 residues. The germline V gene has CDR1 MNHNS and CDR2 SASEGT.

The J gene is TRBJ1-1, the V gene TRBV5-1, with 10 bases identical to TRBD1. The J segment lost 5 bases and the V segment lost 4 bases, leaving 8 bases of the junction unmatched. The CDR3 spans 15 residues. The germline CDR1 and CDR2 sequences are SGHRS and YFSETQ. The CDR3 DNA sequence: TGCGCCAGCAGCCCGGGAGACAGGGGGCGTACTGAAGCTTTCTTT. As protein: CASSPGDRGRTEAFF.

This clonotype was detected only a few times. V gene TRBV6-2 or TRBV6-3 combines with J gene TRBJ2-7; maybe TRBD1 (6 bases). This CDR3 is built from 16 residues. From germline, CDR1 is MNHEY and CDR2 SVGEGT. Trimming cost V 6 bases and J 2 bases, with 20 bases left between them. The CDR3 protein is CASSPILGAKTYEQYF. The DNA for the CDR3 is TGTGCCAGCAGCCCAATATTGGGGGCGAAAACCTACGAGCAGTACTTC.

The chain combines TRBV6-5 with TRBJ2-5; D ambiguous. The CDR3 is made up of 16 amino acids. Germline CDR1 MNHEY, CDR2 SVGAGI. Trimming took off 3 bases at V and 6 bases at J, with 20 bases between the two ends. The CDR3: CASSYTFHDPIQTQYF. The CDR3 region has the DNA TGTGCCAGCAGTTATACCTTTCATGACCCGATCCAGACCCAGTACTTC.

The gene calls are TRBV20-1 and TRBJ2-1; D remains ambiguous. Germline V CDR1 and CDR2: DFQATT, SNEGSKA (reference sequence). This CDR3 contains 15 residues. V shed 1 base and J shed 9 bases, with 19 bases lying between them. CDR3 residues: CSARAYTSLVSEQFF. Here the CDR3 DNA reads TGCAGTGCTAGAGCATATACTTCCCTGGTCTCTGAGCAGTTCTTC.

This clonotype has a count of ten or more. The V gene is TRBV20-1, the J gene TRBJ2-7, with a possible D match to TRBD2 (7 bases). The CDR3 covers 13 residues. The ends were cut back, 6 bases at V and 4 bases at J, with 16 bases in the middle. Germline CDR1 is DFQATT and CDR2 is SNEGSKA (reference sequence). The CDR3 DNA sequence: TGCAGTGCCGGGGGAGGGGGAGAGTACGAGCAGTACTTC. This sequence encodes CSAGGGGEYEQYF.

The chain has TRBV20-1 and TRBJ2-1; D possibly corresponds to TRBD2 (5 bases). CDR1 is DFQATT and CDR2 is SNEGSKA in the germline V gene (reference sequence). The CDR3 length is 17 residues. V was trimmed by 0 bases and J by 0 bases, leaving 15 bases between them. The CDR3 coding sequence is TGCAGTGCTAGAGATCGCCGGAACCGGGGCTCCTACAATGAGCAGTTCTTC. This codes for CSARDRRNRGSYNEQFF.

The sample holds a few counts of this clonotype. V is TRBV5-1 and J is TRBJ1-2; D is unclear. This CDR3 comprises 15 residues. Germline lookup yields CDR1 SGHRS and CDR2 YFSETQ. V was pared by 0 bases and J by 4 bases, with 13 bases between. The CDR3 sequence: CASSLEGSAIYGYTF. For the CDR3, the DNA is TGCGCCAGCAGCTTGGAAGGGTCGGCCATCTATGGCTACACCTTC.

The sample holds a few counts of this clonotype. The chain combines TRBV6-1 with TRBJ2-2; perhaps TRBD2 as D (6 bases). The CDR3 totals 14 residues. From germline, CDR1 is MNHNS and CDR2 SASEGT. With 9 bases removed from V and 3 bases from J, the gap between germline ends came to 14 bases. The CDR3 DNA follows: TGTGCCAGTTTTCGGGGGAGCGACACCGGGGAGCTGTTTTTT. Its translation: CASFRGSDTGELFF.

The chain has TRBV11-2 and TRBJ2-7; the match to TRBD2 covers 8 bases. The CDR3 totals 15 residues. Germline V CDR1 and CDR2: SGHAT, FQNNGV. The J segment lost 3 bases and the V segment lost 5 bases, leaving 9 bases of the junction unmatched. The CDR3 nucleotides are TGTGCCAGCAGCAGAAATCCGGGGGGGAACTACGAGCAGTACTTC. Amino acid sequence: CASSRNPGGNYEQYF.

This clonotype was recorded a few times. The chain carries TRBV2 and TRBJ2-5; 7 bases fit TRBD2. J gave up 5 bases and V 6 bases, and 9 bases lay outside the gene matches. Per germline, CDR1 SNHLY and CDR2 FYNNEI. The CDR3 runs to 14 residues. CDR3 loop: CASRGTGGGETQYF. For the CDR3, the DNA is TGTGCCAGCAGAGGGACGGGAGGAGGCGAGACCCAGTACTTC.

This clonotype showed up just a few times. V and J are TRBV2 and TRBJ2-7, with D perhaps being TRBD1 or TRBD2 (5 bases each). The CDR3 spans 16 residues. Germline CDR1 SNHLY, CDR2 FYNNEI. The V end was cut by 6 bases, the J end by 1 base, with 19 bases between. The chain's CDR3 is CASRGVGPRRSYEQYF. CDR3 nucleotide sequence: TGTGCCAGCAGAGGGGTAGGACCACGGAGGTCCTACGAGCAGTACTTC.

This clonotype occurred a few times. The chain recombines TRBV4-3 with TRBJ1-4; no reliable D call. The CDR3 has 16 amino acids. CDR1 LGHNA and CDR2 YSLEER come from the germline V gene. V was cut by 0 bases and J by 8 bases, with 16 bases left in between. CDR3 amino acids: CASSQDIGQTSEKLFF. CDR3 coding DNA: TGCGCCAGCAGCCAAGATATAGGGCAGACTAGCGAAAAACTGTTTTTT.

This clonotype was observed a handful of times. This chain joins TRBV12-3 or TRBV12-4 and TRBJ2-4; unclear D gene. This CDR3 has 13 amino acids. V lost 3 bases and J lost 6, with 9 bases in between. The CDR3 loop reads CASSLRRTNIQYF. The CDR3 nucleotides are TGTGCCAGCAGTTTGCGAAGGACAAACATTCAGTACTTC.

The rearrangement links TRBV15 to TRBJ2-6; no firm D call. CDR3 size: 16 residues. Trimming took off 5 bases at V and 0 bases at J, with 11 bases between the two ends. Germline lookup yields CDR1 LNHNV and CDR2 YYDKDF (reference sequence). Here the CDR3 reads CATSVLVGSGANVLTF. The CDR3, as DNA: TGTGCCACCAGCGTTCTTGTAGGCTCTGGGGCCAACGTCCTGACTTTC. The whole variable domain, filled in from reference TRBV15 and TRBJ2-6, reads DAMVIQNPRYQVTQFGKPVTLSCSQTLNHNVMYWYQQKSSQAPKLLFHYYDKDFNNEADTPDNFQSRRPNTSFCFLDIRSPGLGDTAMYLCATSVLVGSGANVLTFGAGSRLTVL.

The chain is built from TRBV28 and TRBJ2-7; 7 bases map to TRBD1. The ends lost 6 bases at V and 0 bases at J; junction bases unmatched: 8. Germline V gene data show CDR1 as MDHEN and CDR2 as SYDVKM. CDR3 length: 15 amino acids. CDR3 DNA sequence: TGTGCCAGCAGCCGAACAGGGGTCAGCTCCTACGAGCAGTACTTC. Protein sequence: CASSRTGVSSYEQYF.

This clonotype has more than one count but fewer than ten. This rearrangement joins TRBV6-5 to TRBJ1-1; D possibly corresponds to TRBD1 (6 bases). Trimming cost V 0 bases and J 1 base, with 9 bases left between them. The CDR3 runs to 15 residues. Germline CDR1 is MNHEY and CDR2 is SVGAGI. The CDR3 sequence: CASSYSLGGNTEAFF. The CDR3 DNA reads TGTGCCAGCAGTTACTCGTTAGGGGGGAACACTGAAGCTTTCTTT.

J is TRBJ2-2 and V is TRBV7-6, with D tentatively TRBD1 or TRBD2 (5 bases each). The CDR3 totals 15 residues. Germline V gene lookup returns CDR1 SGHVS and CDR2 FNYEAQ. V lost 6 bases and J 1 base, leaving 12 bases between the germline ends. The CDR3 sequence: CASRPGTVNTGELFF. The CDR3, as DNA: TGTGCCAGCAGGCCCGGGACGGTGAACACCGGGGAGCTGTTTTTT.

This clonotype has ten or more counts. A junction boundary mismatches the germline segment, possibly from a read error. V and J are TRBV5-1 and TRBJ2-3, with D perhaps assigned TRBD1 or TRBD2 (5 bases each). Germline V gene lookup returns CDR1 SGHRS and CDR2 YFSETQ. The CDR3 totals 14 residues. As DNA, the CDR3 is TGTGCCAGCAGCCTAAGGGACAGCACAGATACGCAGTATTTT. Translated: CASSLRDSTDTQYF.

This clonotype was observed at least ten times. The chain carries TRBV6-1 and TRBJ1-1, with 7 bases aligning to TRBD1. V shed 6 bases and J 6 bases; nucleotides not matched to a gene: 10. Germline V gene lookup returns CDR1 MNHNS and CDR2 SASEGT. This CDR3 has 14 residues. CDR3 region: CASRQGIGGPEAFF. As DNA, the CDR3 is TGTGCCAGCAGACAGGGTATAGGGGGCCCTGAAGCTTTCTTT.

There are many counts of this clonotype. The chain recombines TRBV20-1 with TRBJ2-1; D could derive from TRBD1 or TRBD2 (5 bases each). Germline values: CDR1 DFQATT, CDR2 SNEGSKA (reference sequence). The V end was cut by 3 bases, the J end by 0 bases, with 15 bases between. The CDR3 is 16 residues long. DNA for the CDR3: TGCAGTGCTAGCTCCCCGGGACCGACCTCCTACAATGAGCAGTTCTTC. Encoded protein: CSASSPGPTSYNEQFF.

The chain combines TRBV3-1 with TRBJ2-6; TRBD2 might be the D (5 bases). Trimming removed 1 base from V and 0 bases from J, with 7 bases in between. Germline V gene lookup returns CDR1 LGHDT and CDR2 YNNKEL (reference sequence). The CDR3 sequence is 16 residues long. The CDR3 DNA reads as TGTGCCAGCAGCCAAGGCGGGTTCTCTGGGGCCAACGTCCTGACTTTC. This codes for CASSQGGFSGANVLTF.

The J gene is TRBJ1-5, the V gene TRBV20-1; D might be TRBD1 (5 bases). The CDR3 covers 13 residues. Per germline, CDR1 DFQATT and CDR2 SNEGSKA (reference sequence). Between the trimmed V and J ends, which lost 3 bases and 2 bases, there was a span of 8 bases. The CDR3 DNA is TGCAGTGCTAGGGGCAGGGGCAATCAGCCCCAGCATTTT. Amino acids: CSARGRGNQPQHF.

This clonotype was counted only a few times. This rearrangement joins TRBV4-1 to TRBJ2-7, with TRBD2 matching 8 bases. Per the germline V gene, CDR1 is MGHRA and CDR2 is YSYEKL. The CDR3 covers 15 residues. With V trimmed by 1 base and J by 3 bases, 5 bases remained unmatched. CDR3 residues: CASSQGAGVLYEQYF. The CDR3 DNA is TGCGCCAGCAGCCAAGGAGCGGGGGTCCTCTACGAGCAGTACTTC.

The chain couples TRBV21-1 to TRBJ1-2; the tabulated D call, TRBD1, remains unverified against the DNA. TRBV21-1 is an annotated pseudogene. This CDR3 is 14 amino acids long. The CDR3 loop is CASTRDRPNYGYTF. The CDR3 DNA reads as TGTGCCAGCACCCGGGACAGGCCTAACTATGGCTACACCTTC.